This T cell receptor beta chain derives from a study of T cells after yellow fever vaccination. Notes on the study in general: Most primary-vaccination clones recurred post-booster (nearly 98% CD4, around 88% CD8). Researchers noted that a small share of clonotypes showed up in both CD4 and CD8 compartments.

The 5'RACE template-switching step produced TCR cDNA and added a universal primer site and UMIs. TCRdb reanalysed the 5' RACE reads using MiXCR and keeps one entry per CDR3 protein. The sample lists a few hundred thousand distinct CDR3 sequences, around 8.6% occurring once. Germline-derived CDR1 and CDR2 are DFQATT and SNEGSKA (reference sequence). Losses at the gene ends were 3 bases for V and 4 bases for J; bases not matched to a gene: 5. CDR3 length: 13 residues. In its sample, this clonotype was seen a few times. Its target is not known. Sample: CD4+ T cells sorted from PBMCs, taken 5 days after the yellow fever booster vaccination. This TCR derives from a man aged 18 to 30 who received the YFV17D yellow fever vaccine. The chain recombines TRBV20-1 with TRBJ1-2, with TRBD1 matching over 7 bases. Here the CDR3 DNA reads TGCAGTGCTAGCCCTACAGGGGTCTATGGCTACACCTTC. It specifies CSASPTGVYGYTF.